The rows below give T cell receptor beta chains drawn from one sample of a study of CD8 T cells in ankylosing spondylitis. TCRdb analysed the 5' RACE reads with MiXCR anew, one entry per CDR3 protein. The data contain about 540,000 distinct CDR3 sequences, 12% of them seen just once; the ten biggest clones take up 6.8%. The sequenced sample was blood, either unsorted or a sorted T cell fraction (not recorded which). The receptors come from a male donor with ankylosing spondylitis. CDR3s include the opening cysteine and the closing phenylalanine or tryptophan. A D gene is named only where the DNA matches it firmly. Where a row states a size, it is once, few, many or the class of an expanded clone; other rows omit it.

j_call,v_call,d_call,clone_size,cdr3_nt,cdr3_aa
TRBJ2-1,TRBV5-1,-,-,TGCGCCAGCAGCTTGGGGAGGGGCGGGATCAACAATGAGCAGTTCTTC,CASSLGRGGINNEQFF
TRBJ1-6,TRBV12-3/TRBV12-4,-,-,TGTGCCAGCAGAAGTGGCGGCCGGTATAATTCACCCCTCCACTTT,CASRSGGRYNSPLHF
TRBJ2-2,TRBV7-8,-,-,TGTGCCAGCAGCCCCCCCGGGTCCCTGGGGCTGTTTTTT,CASSPPGSLGLFF
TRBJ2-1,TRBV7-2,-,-,TGTGCCAGCAGCTTAGCGGGTGAGAGCTCCTACAATGAGCAGTTCTTC,CASSLAGESSYNEQFF
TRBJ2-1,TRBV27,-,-,TGTGCCAGCAGTATTCCAGGGCAGGACAATGAGCAGTTCTTC,CASSIPGQDNEQFF
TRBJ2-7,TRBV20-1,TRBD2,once,TGCAGTGCGCCTCCGGGACTAGCGGGAGGGCCCCACGAGCAGTACTTC,CSAPPGLAGGPHEQYF
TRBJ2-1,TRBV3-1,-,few,TGTGCCAGCAGCCAAGGAGGTAGCGGCTCCTACAATGAGCAGTTCTTC,CASSQGGSGSYNEQFF
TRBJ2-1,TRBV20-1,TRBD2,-,TGCAGTGCTTTCATCCCGGGACTAATTGTCAATGAGCAGTTCTTC,CSAFIPGLIVNEQFF
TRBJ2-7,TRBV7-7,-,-,TGTGCCAGCAGCTTAGCGCGCGTCAGGAGGGACGAGCAGTACTTC,CASSLARVRRDEQYF
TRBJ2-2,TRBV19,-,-,TGTGCCAGTAGTACCCTTCCGGGCACCGGGGAGCTGTTTTTT,CASSTLPGTGELFF
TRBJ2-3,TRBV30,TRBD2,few,TGTGCCTGGAGTGAGGAGGGAGGGCCGGGCACAGATACGCAGTATTTT,CAWSEEGGPGTDTQYF
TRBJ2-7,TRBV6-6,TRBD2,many,TGTGCCAGCGGGGGGGGATCATACGAGCAGTACTTC,CASGGGSYEQYF
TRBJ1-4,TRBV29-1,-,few,TGCAGCGTGGGGGACAAACCTACGGGTAATGAAAAACTGTTTTTT,CSVGDKPTGNEKLFF
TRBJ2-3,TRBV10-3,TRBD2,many,TGTGCCATCAGTGGGGCTAGCGGACTAACAGATACGCAGTATTTT,CAISGASGLTDTQYF
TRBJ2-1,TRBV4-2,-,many,TGTGCCAGCAGCCAGAGCCCCATAGTAAATGAGCAGTTCTTC,CASSQSPIVNEQFF
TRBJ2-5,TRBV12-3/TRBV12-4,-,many,TGTGCCAGCAGTACCGGACAGAAACAAGAGACCCAGTACTTC,CASSTGQKQETQYF
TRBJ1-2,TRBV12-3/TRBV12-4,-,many,TGTGCCAGCAGATACACTACTACTGGGTATGGCTACACCTTC,CASRYTTTGYGYTF
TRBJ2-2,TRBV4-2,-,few,TGTGCCAGCAGCCAAGAAGATAGGAACACCGGGGAGCTGTTTTTT,CASSQEDRNTGELFF
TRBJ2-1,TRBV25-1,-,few,TGTGCCAGCAGTGAACAGGGTAGAAGGTCCTACAATGAGCAGTTCTTC,CASSEQGRRSYNEQFF
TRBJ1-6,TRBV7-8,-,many,TGTGCCAGCAGCTTAGCAGTCTATAATTCACCCCTCCACTTT,CASSLAVYNSPLHF
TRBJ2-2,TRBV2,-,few,TGTGCCAGCAAGGGCCAAGCCGACACCGGGGAGCTGTTTTTT,CASKGQADTGELFF
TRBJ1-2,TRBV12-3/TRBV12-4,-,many,TGTGCCAGCAGTTATGAGGACCCGACACGCTATGGCTACACCTTC,CASSYEDPTRYGYTF
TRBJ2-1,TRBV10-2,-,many,TGCGCCAGCAGTGGGGTAGGGTCCTACAATGAGCAGTTCTTC,CASSGVGSYNEQFF
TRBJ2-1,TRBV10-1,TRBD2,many,TGCGCCAGCAGCCACCCCGGGAGGGCCGACGATGAGCAGTTCTTC,CASSHPGRADDEQFF
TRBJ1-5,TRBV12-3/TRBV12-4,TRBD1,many,TGTGCCAGCAGTTCACAGGGGTCTAGCAATCAGCCCCAGCATTTT,CASSSQGSSNQPQHF
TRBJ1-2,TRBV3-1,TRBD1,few,TGTGCCAGCAGCCAATCCGACCGGGACAGGGGGCTTGGCTACACCTTC,CASSQSDRDRGLGYTF
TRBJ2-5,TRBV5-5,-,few,TGTGCCAGCAGCTTGGGGACTTCCGAAGAGACCCAGTACTTC,CASSLGTSEETQYF
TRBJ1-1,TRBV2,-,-,TGTGCCAGCAGGGCCGCTGAAGCTTTCTTT,CASRAAEAFF
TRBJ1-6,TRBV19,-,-,TGTGCCAGTAGTATCGACAGAGGGAATTCACCCCTCCACTTT,CASSIDRGNSPLHF
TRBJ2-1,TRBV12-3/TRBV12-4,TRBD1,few,TGTGCCAGCACCCAGGGACAGGGGTTGGCCTACAATGAGCAGTTCTTC,CASTQGQGLAYNEQFF
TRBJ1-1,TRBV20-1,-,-,TGCAGTGCTAGAGATCGGGGGTTTGCTGAAGCTTTCTTT,CSARDRGFAEAFF
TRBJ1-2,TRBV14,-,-,TGTGCCAGCAGCGCGGGCGGCCTGGGCTACACCTTC,CASSAGGLGYTF
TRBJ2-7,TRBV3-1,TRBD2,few,TGTGCCAGCAGCGGGTGGACTAGCGGGAGTCGTGCGCAGTACTTC,CASSGWTSGSRAQYF
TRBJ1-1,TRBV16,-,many,TGTGCCAGCAGCCAACGAGGGGCTAGTTGGAACACTGAAGCTTTCTTT,CASSQRGASWNTEAFF
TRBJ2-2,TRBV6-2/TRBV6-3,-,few,TGTGCCAGCAGTTATATGCAGGGCACCGGGGAGCTGTTTTTT,CASSYMQGTGELFF
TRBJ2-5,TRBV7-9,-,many,TGTGCCAGCAGCTTATATCCGGACAGCATCCCGGGGGAGACCCAGTACTTC,CASSLYPDSIPGETQYF
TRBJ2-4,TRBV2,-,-,TGTGCCAGCAGTGCCGACAGGGAGGACATTCAGTACTTC,CASSADREDIQYF
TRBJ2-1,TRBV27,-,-,TGTGCCAGCACACGACTCGTGGGATCCTACAATGAGCAGTTCTTC,CASTRLVGSYNEQFF
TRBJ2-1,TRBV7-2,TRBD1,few,TGTGCCAGCAGCTCACCGCGAACAGGGGGGAATGAGCAGTTCTTC,CASSSPRTGGNEQFF
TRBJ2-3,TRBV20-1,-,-,TGCAGTGCGTCGGGCTTCTCAACAGATACGCAGTATTTT,CSASGFSTDTQYF
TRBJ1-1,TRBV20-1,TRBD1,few,TGCAGTGCTAGAGGACAGGGGGAGATAACTTTCTTT,CSARGQGEITFF
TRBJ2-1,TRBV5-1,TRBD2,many,TGCGCCAGCAGCCTATCGACAGGACTAGCTACCCTGGAGTTCTTC,CASSLSTGLATLEFF
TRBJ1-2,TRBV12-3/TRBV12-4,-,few,TGTGCCAGCAGTTTGGCCAGGGAATGGAATGGCTACACCTTC,CASSLAREWNGYTF
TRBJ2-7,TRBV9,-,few,TGTGCCAGCAGCGTAGGGGCTAGCAGCTACGAGCAGTACTTC,CASSVGASSYEQYF
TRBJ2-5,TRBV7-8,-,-,TGTGCCAGCAGCTTACTAGCGCCCCCCGGAGAGACCCAGTACTTC,CASSLLAPPGETQYF
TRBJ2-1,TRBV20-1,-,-,TGCAGTGCTAGTAATGATGCCAGCTCCTACAATGAGCAGTTCTTC,CSASNDASSYNEQFF
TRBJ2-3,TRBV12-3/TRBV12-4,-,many,TGTGCCAGCAGTCTATCCTGGCAGACGAGGAGAGATACGCAGTATTTT,CASSLSWQTRRDTQYF
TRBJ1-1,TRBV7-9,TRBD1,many,TGTGCCAGCAGCCCAGGGGGCACTGAAGCTTTCTTT,CASSPGGTEAFF